These 18 T cell receptor beta chains were sequenced from one sample in a study of early T cells in non-severe SARS-CoV-2 infection. TCRdb ran MiXCR on the 5' RACE reads and lists one entry per CDR3 protein. The sample lists approximately 80,000 distinct CDR3 sequences; about 10% were seen once. The sequencing used whole blood, collected at baseline. These receptors all come from an adult who was a healthcare worker with PCR-confirmed SARS-CoV-2 infection or an uninfected control (not recorded which).

This rearrangement joins TRBV12-3 or TRBV12-4 to TRBJ2-5; 9 bases map to TRBD2. There are 14 residues in the CDR3. The J segment lost 0 bases and the V segment lost 5 bases, leaving 1 base of the junction unmatched. The CDR3 loop is CASSTSGYQETQYF. The CDR3 bases are TGTGCCAGCAGTACTAGCGGGTACCAAGAGACCCAGTACTTC.

This clonotype was seen a handful of times. The V gene is TRBV18, the J gene TRBJ2-1; TRBD2 agrees at 12 bases. Trimming cost V 6 bases and J 2 bases; bases outside gene matches: 11. CDR3 length: 18 residues. Looked up from germline, CDR1 is KGHSH and CDR2 is LQKENI. CDR3 amino acids: CASSPLPASGGAYNEQFF. CDR3 DNA sequence: TGTGCCAGCTCCCCCCTCCCTGCTAGCGGGGGGGCCTACAATGAGCAGTTCTTC.

The V call is TRBV12-5, the J call TRBJ2-1; D unresolved. The V and J ends lost 2 bases and 0 bases respectively, with 5 bases between them. CDR3 length: 14 amino acids. Germline CDR1 is LGHNT and CDR2 is FRNRAP. CDR3: CASGLFASYNEQFF. In DNA form, the CDR3 reads TGTGCTAGTGGTTTGTTTGCCTCCTACAATGAGCAGTTCTTC.

This clonotype has only a few counts. The rearrangement joins TRBV28 to TRBJ2-7; 7 nucleotides line up with TRBD1. Germline V CDR1 and CDR2: MDHEN, SYDVKM. With 5 bases clipped from V and 0 bases from J, the junction kept 7 bases outside the gene matches. This CDR3 contains 15 residues. The CDR3, as DNA: TGTGCCAGCAGTGGAGCAGGGGGATCCTCCTACGAGCAGTACTTC. Protein: CASSGAGGSSYEQYF.

In DNA, the CDR3 is TGTGCCAGCACCCACCCAACGGGACGTCTGGTTGAAGCTTTCTTT. This gives the protein CASTHPTGRLVEAFF. This chain links TRBV6-2 or TRBV6-3 with TRBJ1-1, with D possibly being TRBD1 (5 bases). Trimming removed 7 bases from V and 7 bases from J, with 22 bases in between. There are 15 residues in the CDR3. Looked up from germline, CDR1 is MNHEY and CDR2 is SVGEGT.

The CDR3 is CASSKLTRGREKLFF. The CDR3 nucleotides read TGTGCCAGCAGCAAACTAACTCGAGGGCGCGAAAAACTGTTTTTT. J is TRBJ1-4 and V is TRBV21-1; the listed D gene, TRBD1, was not tested against the DNA. TRBV21-1 is described as a pseudogene. The CDR3 is 15 residues long.

The V and J genes are TRBV3-1 and TRBJ2-2, with 8 bases identical to TRBD2. The junction had 4 bases not matched to a gene; V was cut back by 0 bases and J by 7 bases. The germline CDR1 and CDR2 sequences are LGHDT and YNNKEL (reference sequence). This CDR3 region has 15 residues. CDR3: CASSQDAGGHGELFF. CDR3 sequence (DNA): TGTGCCAGCAGCCAAGACGCGGGGGGCCACGGGGAGCTGTTTTTT.

The J gene is TRBJ2-3, the V gene TRBV20-1; no clear D. With 2 bases removed from V and 5 bases from J, the gap between germline ends came to 14 bases. CDR1 DFQATT and CDR2 SNEGSKA come from the germline V gene (reference sequence). The CDR3 has 14 residues. The CDR3 region is CSARLAALGDTQYF. For the CDR3, the DNA is TGCAGTGCTAGACTTGCGGCCCTAGGAGATACGCAGTATTTT.

This clonotype was counted between two and nine times. V gene TRBV5-1 combines with J gene TRBJ2-3, with D tentatively TRBD1 or TRBD2 (5 bases each). This CDR3 has 16 amino acids. The V end lost 3 bases, the J end lost 0 bases, and 14 bases lay between the germline ends. In germline, CDR1 is SGHRS, CDR2 YFSETQ. The CDR3 loop is CASSSGTGSSTDTQYF. CDR3 coding DNA: TGCGCCAGCAGCTCGGGGACCGGTAGTAGCACAGATACGCAGTATTTT.

The chain carries TRBV7-2 and TRBJ2-6, with D maybe TRBD2 (7 bases). V lost 4 bases, J lost 3 bases, and 13 bases lay in between. The CDR3 has 16 residues. CDR1 is SGHTA and CDR2 is FQGNSA in the germline V gene. CDR3 DNA: TGTGCCAGCAGCTCCCCGCGGGGGCTTGGGGCCAACGTCCTGACTTTC. It yields the protein CASSSPRGLGANVLTF.

The chain uses TRBV13 and TRBJ1-2, with TRBD1 identical over 7 bases. Germline loops: CDR1 PRHDT, CDR2 FYEKMQ (reference sequence). The CDR3 consists of 13 residues. V gave up 5 bases and J gave up 6 bases; unmatched junction bases: 6. The chain's CDR3 is CASSHRGSNGYTF. The DNA for the CDR3 is TGTGCCAGCAGCCACAGGGGTTCGAATGGCTACACCTTC.

The chain has TRBV28 and TRBJ1-2, with a weak D call TRBD1 (6 bases). This CDR3 spans 13 amino acids. The germline V and J ends were trimmed by 3 bases and 4 bases, with 9 bases remaining between them. CDR1 is MDHEN and CDR2 is SYDVKM in the germline V gene. The CDR3, as DNA: TGTGCCAGCAGTTTCGGGACAATCTATGGCTACACCTTC. Translated, it gives CASSFGTIYGYTF.

This clonotype has only a few counts. The rearrangement joins TRBV20-1 to TRBJ2-3; 8 bases map to TRBD2. The CDR3 is 15 residues long. The V segment lost 5 bases and the J segment 3 bases; nucleotides outside the gene matches: 10. CDR1 is DFQATT, CDR2 SNEGSKA, per germline (reference sequence). The CDR3 loop is CSASKGAGGTDTQYF. In DNA form, the CDR3 reads TGCAGTGCTTCGAAGGGCGCGGGGGGTACAGATACGCAGTATTTT.

The V gene is TRBV28, the J gene TRBJ2-1; 11 bases are shared with TRBD2. Unmatched junction bases numbered 7, after V lost 8 bases and J lost 10 bases. This CDR3 is 13 amino acids long. Germline CDR1 is MDHEN and CDR2 is SYDVKM. This CDR3 reads CASLLAGDQEQFF. In nucleotides, the CDR3 is TGTGCCAGCCTACTAGCGGGGGATCAGGAGCAGTTCTTC.

This rearrangement joins TRBV10-3 to TRBJ1-5, with D possibly matching TRBD1 (5 bases). V was pared by 6 bases and J by 0 bases, with 12 bases between. The CDR3 has 15 residues. Per germline, CDR1 ENHRY and CDR2 SYGVKD. The CDR3 DNA follows: TGTGCCATCAGCCGTTCGACAGATAGCAATCAGCCCCAGCATTTT. Protein product: CAISRSTDSNQPQHF.

In its sample, this clonotype is medium-sized. The rearrangement uses TRBV27 and TRBJ2-5; D is unclear. V was cut by 5 bases and J by 2 bases, with 9 bases left in between. Per germline, CDR1 MNHEY and CDR2 SMNVEV (reference sequence). The CDR3 spans 13 residues. Written as DNA, the CDR3 is TGTGCCAGCAGTGCCCGGTGGCAAGAGACCCAGTACTTC. Translated: CASSARWQETQYF.

In this sample, this clonotype turned up many times. The chain joins TRBV12-3 or TRBV12-4 to TRBJ2-5; D may be TRBD1 (6 bases). The CDR3 is 16 amino acids. The germline V and J ends were trimmed by 5 bases and 2 bases, with 18 bases remaining between them. CDR3 protein: CASSRPTGTTQETQYF. Here the CDR3 DNA reads TGTGCCAGCAGTCGCCCAACAGGGACCACTCAAGAGACCCAGTACTTC.

This clonotype was counted many times. The CDR3, as DNA: TGTGCCAGTAGTACGCCTGACGGGGCCCAAGGTCCCGGGGAGCTGTTTTTT. Protein: CASSTPDGAQGPGELFF. The genes are TRBV19 and TRBJ2-2; D may correspond to TRBD1 or TRBD2 (5 bases each). V lost 4 bases, J lost 6 bases, and 21 bases lay in between. The CDR3 spans 17 residues. The V gene's germline CDR1 is LNHDA and CDR2 SQIVND (reference sequence).